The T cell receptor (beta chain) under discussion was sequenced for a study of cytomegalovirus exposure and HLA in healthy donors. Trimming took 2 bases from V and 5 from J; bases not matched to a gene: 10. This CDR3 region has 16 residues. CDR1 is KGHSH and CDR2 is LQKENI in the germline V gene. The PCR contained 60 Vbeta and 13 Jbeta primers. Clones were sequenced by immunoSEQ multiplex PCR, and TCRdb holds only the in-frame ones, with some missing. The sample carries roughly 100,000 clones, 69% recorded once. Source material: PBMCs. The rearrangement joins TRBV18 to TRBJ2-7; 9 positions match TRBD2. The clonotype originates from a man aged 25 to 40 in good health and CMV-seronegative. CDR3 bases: TGTGCCAGCTCACCAGGTTTGGCTAGCGGGACCAACGAGCAGTACTTC. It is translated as CASSPGLASGTNEQYF.